The clone carrying this TCR beta chain was found many times. This sample is part of a study of T cells after yellow fever vaccination. Germline V gene lookup returns CDR1 SGHAT and CDR2 FQNNGV. The ends were cut back, 4 bases at V and 0 bases at J, with 21 bases in the middle. The CDR3 length is 18 residues. TCRdb passed the 5' RACE reads through MiXCR, listing each CDR3 protein once. The table shows some 300,000 distinct CDR3 sequences, with 3.6% occurring only once. Sequencing used PBMCs, obtained on the day of the yellow fever booster vaccination. V and J are TRBV11-2 and TRBJ1-2; D is possibly TRBD1 (6 bases). The sequence was collected from a man in his late teens or twenties who received the YFV17D yellow fever vaccine. Here the CDR3 reads CASSSLRDRSLTNYGYTF. The CDR3 region has the DNA TGTGCCAGCAGCTCACTCCGAGACAGGAGCCTAACTAACTATGGCTACACCTTC. Complete variable domain (other parts from reference TRBV11-2 and TRBJ1-2): EAGVAQSPRYKIIEKRQSVAFWCNPISGHATLYWYQQILGQGPKLLIQFQNNGVVDDSQLPKDRFSAERLKGVDSTLKIQPAKLEDSAVYLCASSSLRDRSLTNYGYTFGSGTRLTVV.